This TCR beta chain originates from a study of cytomegalovirus exposure and HLA in healthy donors. The CDR3 has 13 residues. V lost 4 bases and J lost 4, with 13 bases in between. Germline V lookup: CDR1 SQVTM, CDR2 ANQGSEA. Measured with immunoSEQ multiplex PCR; TCRdb has only the in-frame clones, and not every one. The sample has approximately 120,000 clones; about nine tenths are singletons. The donors were in the roughly 110-subject validation cohort; that cohort was separate from the approximately 730-subject first cohort. This chain uses TRBV29-1 with TRBJ1-1; a weak D match, TRBD1 (5 bases). This TCR was recovered from a woman in her late teens or twenties in good health and CMV-seronegative. Sample: PBMCs. The CDR3 nucleotides are TGCAGCGTTGGCCCTGGGGGGGTCACTGAAGCTTTCTTT. Translated, it gives CSVGPGGVTEAFF.